This section outlines one TCR beta chain sequence together with its context. The record originates from a study of control samples from healthy donors and cancer patients. The ends were cut back, 1 base at V and 4 bases at J, with 13 bases in the middle. Germline CDR1 reads MGHRA; CDR2 reads YSYEKL. The CDR3 is 15 amino acids. The table came from immunoSEQ multiplex PCR; TCRdb's copy has only in-frame clones and leaves some out. The sample holds fewer than 90,000 clones; 70% to 90% are singletons and the top ten take approximately 5.1%. V usage is TRBV4-1 and J usage is TRBJ1-2; weak D call: TRBD1 (6 bases). Sequences were obtained from blood. This TCR was recovered from a woman aged 45-60 years in good health. CDR3 residues: CASSQVSQGIYGYTF. CDR3 in DNA: TGCGCCAGCAGCCAAGTGTCGCAGGGGATCTATGGCTACACCTTC.